The sequence of this T cell receptor (beta chain) was determined in a study of Graves' ophthalmopathy and Graves' hyperthyroidism. General study points: Detected in blood as well were most expanded thyroid clonotypes with frequency above 0.001. A model built from 13 signatures distinguished ophthalmopathy from stable hyperthyroidism with about 86% sensitivity and 81.08% specificity.

Note on this clonotype: Its antigen is not identified. Just one base apart from a much larger clone, this may be a read error. Without the conserved terminal phenylalanine or tryptophan, this CDR3 likely stems from a read error.

RNA served as the template for amplifying TCR beta CDR3 regions. Investigators did first-round RT-PCR with HTBI primers, then second-round multiplex PCR. TCRdb independently ran MiXCR on the multiplex PCR reads; one entry per CDR3 protein. The sample contains 650,000 to 900,000 distinct CDR3 sequences, roughly two fifths of which appear only once. The ends were cut back, 6 bases at V and 7 bases at J, with 21 bases in the middle. The CDR3 has 15 residues. Germline V gene sequence: CDR1 LNHDA, CDR2 SQIVND (reference sequence). The chain uses TRBV19 and TRBJ1-2, with D possibly TRBD1 on 6 matching bases. The sequenced sample consisted of peripheral blood. The clonotype was recovered from an adult man with Graves' ophthalmopathy. The CDR3 bases are TGTGCCAGTAGCGTCGGATACAGGGAGTTGTCTGGCTACACCTCC. Translating gives CASSVGYRELSGYTS.